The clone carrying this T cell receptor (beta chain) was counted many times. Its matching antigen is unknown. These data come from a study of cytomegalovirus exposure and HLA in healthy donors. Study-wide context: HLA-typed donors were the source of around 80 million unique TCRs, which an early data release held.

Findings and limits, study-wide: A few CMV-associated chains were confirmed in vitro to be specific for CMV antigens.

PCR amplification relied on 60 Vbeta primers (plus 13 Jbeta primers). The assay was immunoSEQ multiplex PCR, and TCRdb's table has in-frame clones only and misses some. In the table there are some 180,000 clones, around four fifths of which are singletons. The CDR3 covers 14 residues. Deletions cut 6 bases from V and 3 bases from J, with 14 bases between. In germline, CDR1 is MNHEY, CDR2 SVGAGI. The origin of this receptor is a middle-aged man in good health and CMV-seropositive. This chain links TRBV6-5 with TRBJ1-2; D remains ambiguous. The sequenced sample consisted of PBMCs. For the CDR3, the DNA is TGTGCCAGCAGCCTCCACTCTTTGTACTATGGCTACACCTTC. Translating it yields CASSLHSLYYGYTF.